Listed here is a single TCR beta chain. This clone was counted only a few times. Its antigen is unknown. No base quality values were provided; no much bigger clone lies one nucleotide off. This record comes from a study of cytomegalovirus exposure and HLA in healthy donors (dated by TCRdb to 2016 to 2017). Context from the whole study: The roughly 670 repertoires of the first cohort and the 120 validation repertoires were produced on the same platform, according to a later analysis. A separate validation cohort of more than 100 different subjects was used in addition to the approximately 700-subject first cohort. To predict cytomegalovirus infection status, the study brought together high-throughput TCR immunosequencing, statistical association of individual TCRs with disease status, and machine learning. The study was designed to test whether signatures of past pathogen exposure could be identified by cataloging public T cell receptors.

Including the terminal cysteine and phenylalanine, the CDR3 comprises 13 residues. Only the CDR3 portion is preserved as DNA: 39 bases, with reading frame beginning at the first base. CDR1 and CDR2 are read off the germline V gene (reference sequence) as SGHKS and YYEKEE. At the junction V is shortened by 4 bases and J by 2 bases; bases outside the gene matches: 0. The library relied on the immunoSEQ multiplex PCR assay. In the source study's methods: A statistical classification framework was built for diagnosing cytomegalovirus status from the catalog of TCR beta chain sequences. TCRdb limited this immuneACCESS table to in-frame rearrangements with V and J called. A share of clones is missing; checked studies link under half to unresolved V genes, and the rest is unexplained. V, J and clone size were drawn from that table, and D and trimming were deduced from the DNA. The sample table contains some 76,000 clones; only one count was recorded for 85% to 95% of them. The ten largest make up under 1.3% of the sample.

What the authors observed across the whole study: Across donors, most TCR sequences were observed very rarely, whereas some public TCRs were present in many individuals. The classifier was reported to diagnose cytomegalovirus status with high specificity and sensitivity in both the original and validation cohorts. A total of about 180 TCR beta chains were listed by the study as associated with cytomegalovirus. It was suggested by the authors that the approach could potentially be generalized to other disease states and immunological phenotypes. Three of the identified cytomegalovirus-associated TCR beta chains were confirmed in vitro to be specific for cytomegalovirus antigens. A later analysis lacked HLA typing for the validation cohort, so it scored co-occurrence in that cohort across all 120 or so repertoires. In a later analysis, TCRs clustered in the first cohort were found to also tend to co-occur in the roughly 120 validation repertoires, with about 93% of cluster scores above 0.

The donors were included in the validation cohort of some 110 subjects, a group kept apart from the roughly 700-subject first cohort. This receptor was taken from a woman in her late teens or twenties in good health and CMV-seronegative. The chain is assembled from TRBV5-5 and TRBJ1-5; 7 bases in between match TRBD1. Sequences were obtained from PBMCs. The CDR3 has the sequence CASSGQGNQPQHF. Read as DNA, the sequence is TGTGCCAGCAGCGGACAGGGCAATCAGCCCCAGCATTTT.